This record looks at one T cell receptor beta chain sequence and its context. The antigen is not known. These data come from a study of cytomegalovirus exposure and HLA in healthy donors. Study findings and constraints: In a later analysis, several top co-occurrence clusters appeared linked to parvovirus B19, influenza, CMV and Epstein-Barr virus. Cytomegalovirus association was assigned to more than 150 TCR beta chains. Productive status was seen about 90% or about 30% of the time for most TCR beta V segments in an earlier analysis.

The CDR3 spans 16 residues. V trimming: 5 bases; J trimming: 0 bases; junction bases outside the gene matches: 8. CDR1 and CDR2 (germline): SGHAT, FQDESV (reference sequence). Primers included in the PCR were 60 Vbeta and 13 Jbeta primers. Sequencing was performed with immunoSEQ multiplex PCR; in TCRdb, only in-frame clones are kept and a portion is missing. The sample holds 110,000 to 150,000 clones; 75% to 85% are singletons and the top ten take approximately 3%. Sequencing was carried out using PBMCs. This sequence was found in a female donor in good health and CMV-seronegative. This chain joins TRBV11-1 and TRBJ2-3, with TRBD2 identical over 7 bases. The CDR3 region is CASSLQSGASTDTQYF. The CDR3 DNA sequence: TGTGCCAGCAGCCTTCAGAGCGGGGCCAGCACAGATACGCAGTATTTT.